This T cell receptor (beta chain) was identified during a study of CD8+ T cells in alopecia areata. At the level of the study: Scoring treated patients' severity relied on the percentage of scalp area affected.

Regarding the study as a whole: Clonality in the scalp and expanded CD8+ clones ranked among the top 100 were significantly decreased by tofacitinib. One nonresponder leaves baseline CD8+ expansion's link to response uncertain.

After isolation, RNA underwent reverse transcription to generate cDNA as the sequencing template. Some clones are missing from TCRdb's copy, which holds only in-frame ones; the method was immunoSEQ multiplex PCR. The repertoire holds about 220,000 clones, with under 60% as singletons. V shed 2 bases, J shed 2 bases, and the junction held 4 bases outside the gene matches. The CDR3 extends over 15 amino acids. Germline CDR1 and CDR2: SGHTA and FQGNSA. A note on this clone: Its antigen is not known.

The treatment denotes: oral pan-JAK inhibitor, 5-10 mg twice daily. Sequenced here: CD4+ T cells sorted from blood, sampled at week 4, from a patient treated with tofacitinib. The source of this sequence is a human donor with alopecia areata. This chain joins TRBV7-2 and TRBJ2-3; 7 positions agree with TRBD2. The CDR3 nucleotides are TGTGCCAGCAGCTTAACTGGACTAGTCACAGATACGCAGTATTTT. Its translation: CASSLTGLVTDTQYF. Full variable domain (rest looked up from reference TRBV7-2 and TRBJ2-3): GAGVSQSPSNKVTEKGKDVELRCDPISGHTALYWYRQSLGQGLEFLIYFQGNSAPDKSGLPSDRFSAERTGGSVSTLTIQRTQQEDSAVYLCASSLTGLVTDTQYFGPGTRLTVL.